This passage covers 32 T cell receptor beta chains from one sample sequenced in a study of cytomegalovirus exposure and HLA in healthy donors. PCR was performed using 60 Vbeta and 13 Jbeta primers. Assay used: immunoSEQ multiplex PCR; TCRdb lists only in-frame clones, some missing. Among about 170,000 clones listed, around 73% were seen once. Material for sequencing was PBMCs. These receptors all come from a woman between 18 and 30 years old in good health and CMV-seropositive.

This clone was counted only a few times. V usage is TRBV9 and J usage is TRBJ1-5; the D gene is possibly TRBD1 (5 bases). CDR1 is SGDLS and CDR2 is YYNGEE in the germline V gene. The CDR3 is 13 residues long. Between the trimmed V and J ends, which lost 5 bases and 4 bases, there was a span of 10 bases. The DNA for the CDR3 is TGTGCCAGCAGTCTTGACAGTAATCAGCCCCAGCATTTT. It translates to CASSLDSNQPQHF.

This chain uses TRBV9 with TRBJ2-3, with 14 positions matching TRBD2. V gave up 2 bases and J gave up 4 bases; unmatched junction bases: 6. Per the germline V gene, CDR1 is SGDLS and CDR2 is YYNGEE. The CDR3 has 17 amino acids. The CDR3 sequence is CASSVPTSGGAPDTQYF. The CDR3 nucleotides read TGTGCCAGCAGCGTCCCGACTAGCGGGGGGGCCCCAGATACGCAGTATTTT.

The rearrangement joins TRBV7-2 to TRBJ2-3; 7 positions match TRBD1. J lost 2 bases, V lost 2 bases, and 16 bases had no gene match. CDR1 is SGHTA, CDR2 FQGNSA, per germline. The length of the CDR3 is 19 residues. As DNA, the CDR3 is TGTGCCAGCAGCTTACTTCCGAAAGGGACAGAAGCCTTCACAGATACGCAGTATTTT. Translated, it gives CASSLLPKGTEAFTDTQYF.

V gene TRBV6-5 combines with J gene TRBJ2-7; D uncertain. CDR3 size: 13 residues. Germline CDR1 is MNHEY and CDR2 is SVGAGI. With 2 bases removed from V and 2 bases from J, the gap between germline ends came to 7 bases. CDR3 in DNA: TGTGCCAGCAGTTACGATGCGACCTACGAGCAGTACTTC. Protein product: CASSYDATYEQYF.

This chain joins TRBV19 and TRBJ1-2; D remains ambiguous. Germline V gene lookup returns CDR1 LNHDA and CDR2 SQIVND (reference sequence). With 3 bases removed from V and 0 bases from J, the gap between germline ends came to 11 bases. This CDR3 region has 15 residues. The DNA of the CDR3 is TGTGCCAGTAGTATGAGCGGGGAAGCTAACTATGGCTACACCTTC. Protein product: CASSMSGEANYGYTF.

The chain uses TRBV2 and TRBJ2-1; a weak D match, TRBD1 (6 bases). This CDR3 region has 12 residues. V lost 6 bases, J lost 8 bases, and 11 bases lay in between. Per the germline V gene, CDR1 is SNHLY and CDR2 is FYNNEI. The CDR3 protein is CASRTTGHEQFF. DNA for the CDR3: TGTGCCAGCAGAACGACAGGTCATGAGCAGTTCTTC.

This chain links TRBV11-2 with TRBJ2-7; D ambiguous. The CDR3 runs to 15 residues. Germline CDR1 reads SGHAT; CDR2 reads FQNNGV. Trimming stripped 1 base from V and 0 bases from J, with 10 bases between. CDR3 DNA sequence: TGTGCCAGCAGCTTAGCGTTCGGTTACTCCTACGAGCAGTACTTC. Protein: CASSLAFGYSYEQYF.

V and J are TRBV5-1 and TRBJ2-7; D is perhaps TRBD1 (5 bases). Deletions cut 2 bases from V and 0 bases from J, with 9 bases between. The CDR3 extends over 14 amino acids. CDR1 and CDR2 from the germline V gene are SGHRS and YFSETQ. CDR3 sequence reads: CASSFGASSYEQYF. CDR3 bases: TGCGCCAGCAGCTTTGGGGCCAGCTCCTACGAGCAGTACTTC.

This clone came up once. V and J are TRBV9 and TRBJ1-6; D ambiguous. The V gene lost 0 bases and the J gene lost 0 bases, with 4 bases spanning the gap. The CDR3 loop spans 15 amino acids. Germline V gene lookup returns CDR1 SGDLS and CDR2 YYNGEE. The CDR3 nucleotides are TGTGCCAGCAGCGTAGAGAGCTCCTATAATTCACCCCTCCACTTT. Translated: CASSVESSYNSPLHF. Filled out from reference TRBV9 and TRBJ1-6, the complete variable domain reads DSGVTQTPKHLITATGQRVTLRCSPRSGDLSVYWYQQSLDQGLQFLIQYYNGEERAKGNILERFSAQQFPDLHSELNLSSLELGDSALYFCASSVESSYNSPLHFGNGTRLTVT.

CDR3 region: CATTQGVGTEAFF. The CDR3 region has the DNA TGCGCCACAACACAGGGGGTAGGCACTGAAGCTTTCTTT. This chain uses TRBV5-1 with TRBJ1-1; 8 bases agree with TRBD1. Germline trimming cut 9 bases from V and 4 bases from J; bases unmatched to any gene: 8. The CDR3 extends over 13 amino acids. Looked up from germline, CDR1 is SGHRS and CDR2 is YFSETQ.

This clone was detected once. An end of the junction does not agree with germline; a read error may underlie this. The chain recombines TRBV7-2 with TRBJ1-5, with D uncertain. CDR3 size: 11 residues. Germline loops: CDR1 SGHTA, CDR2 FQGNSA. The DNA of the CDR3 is TGCCCCCGTTCAGCGCTTCAGCCCCAGCATTTT. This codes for CPRSALQPQHF.

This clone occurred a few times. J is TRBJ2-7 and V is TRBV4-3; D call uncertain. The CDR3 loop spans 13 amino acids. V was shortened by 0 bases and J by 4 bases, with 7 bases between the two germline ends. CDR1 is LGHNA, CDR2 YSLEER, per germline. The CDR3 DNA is TGCGCCAGCAGCCAAGATAATCAGTACGAGCAGTACTTC. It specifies CASSQDNQYEQYF.

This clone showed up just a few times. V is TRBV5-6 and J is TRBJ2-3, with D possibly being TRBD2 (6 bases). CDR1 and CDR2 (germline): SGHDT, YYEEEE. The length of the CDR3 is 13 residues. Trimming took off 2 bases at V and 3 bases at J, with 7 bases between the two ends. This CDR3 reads CASSFLATDTQYF. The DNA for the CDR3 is TGTGCCAGCAGCTTCCTAGCGACAGATACGCAGTATTTT. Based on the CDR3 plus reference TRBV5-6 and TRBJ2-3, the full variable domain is DAGVTQSPTHLIKTRGQQVTLRCSPKSGHDTVSWYQQALGQGPQFIFQYYEEEERQRGNFPDRFSGHQFPNYSSELNVNALLLGDSALYLCASSFLATDTQYFGPGTRLTVL.

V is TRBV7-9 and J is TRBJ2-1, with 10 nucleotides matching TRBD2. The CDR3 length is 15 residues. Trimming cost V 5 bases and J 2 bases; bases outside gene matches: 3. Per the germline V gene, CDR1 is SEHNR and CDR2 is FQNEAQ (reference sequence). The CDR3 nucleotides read TGTGCCAGCAGCCCGGGACTAGCGCCCTACAATGAGCAGTTCTTC. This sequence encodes CASSPGLAPYNEQFF.

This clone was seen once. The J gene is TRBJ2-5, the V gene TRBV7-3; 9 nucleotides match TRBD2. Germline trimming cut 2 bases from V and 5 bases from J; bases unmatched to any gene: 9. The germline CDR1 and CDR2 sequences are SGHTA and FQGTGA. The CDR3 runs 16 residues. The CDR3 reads CASSLSRGGAVETQYF. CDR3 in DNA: TGTGCCAGCAGCTTATCGCGCGGGGGGGCTGTTGAGACCCAGTACTTC.

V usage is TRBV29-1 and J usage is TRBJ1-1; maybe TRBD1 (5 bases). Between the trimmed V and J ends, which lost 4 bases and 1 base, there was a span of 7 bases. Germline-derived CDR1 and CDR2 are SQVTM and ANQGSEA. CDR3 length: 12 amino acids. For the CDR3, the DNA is TGCAGCGTTGTGCAGGGGAACACTGAAGCTTTCTTT. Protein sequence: CSVVQGNTEAFF.

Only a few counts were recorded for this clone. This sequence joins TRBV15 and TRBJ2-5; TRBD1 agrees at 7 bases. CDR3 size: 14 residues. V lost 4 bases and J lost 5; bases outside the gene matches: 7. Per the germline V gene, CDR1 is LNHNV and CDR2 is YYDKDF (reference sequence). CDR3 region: CATSTKQGRETQYF. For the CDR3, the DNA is TGTGCCACCAGCACAAAACAGGGGCGGGAGACCCAGTACTTC.

This chain's CDR3 is CASSPTPAAVGTNDQPQHF. CDR3 nucleotide sequence: TGTGCCAGCAGCCCGACCCCGGCGGCAGTAGGGACAAACGATCAGCCCCAGCATTTT. The V and J genes are TRBV28 and TRBJ1-5; D might be TRBD1 (6 bases). Trimming shortened V by 6 bases and J by 5 bases, and 29 bases separated the two germline ends. Germline values: CDR1 MDHEN, CDR2 SYDVKM. The CDR3 is made up of 19 amino acids. The variable domain in full, with the rest retrieved from reference TRBV28 and TRBJ1-5, is DVKVTQSSRYLVKRTGEKVFLECVQDMDHENMFWYRQDPGLGLRLIYFSYDVKMKEKGDIPEGYSVSREKKERFSLILESASTNQTSMYLCASSPTPAAVGTNDQPQHFGDGTRLSIL.

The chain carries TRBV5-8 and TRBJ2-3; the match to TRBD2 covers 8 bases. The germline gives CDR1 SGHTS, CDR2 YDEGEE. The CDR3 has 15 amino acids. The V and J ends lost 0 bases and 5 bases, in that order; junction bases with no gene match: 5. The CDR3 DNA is TGTGCCAGCAGCTTGGCCGGGGGGGGACAAGATACGCAGTATTTT. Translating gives CASSLAGGGQDTQYF.

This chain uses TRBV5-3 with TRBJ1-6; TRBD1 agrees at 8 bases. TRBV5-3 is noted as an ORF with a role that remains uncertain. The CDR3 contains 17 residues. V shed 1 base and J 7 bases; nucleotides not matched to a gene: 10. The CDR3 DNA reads TGTGCCAGAAGCTTGACCTCAGGGGGCGCAGGGAATTCACCCCTCCACTTT. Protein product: CARSLTSGGAGNSPLHF.

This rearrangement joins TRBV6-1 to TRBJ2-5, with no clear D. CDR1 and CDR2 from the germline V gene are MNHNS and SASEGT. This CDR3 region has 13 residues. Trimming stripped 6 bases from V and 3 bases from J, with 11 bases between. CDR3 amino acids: CASSGNRKETQYF. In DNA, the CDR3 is TGTGCCAGCAGCGGAAACAGAAAAGAGACCCAGTACTTC.

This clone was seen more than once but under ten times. CDR3 nucleotides: TGCGCCAGCAGCTTGTGGGACAGGGGCGGGGAGCAGTACTTC. Amino acid sequence: CASSLWDRGGEQYF. This sequence joins TRBV5-1 and TRBJ2-7; 10 bases are shared with TRBD1. This CDR3 is built from 14 residues. After removal of 1 base from V and 7 bases from J, the junction contained 5 bases not matched to a gene. Germline CDR1 is SGHRS and CDR2 is YFSETQ.

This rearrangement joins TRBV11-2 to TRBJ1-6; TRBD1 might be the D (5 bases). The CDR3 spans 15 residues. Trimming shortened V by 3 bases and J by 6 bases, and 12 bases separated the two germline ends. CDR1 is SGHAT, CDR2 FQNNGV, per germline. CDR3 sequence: CASSFRGEGNSPLHF. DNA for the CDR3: TGTGCCAGCAGCTTCCGGGGGGAAGGTAATTCACCCCTCCACTTT.

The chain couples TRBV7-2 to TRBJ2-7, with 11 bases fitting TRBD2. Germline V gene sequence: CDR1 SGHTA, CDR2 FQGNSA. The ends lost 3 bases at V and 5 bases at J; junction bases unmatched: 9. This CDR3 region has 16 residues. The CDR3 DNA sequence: TGTGCCAGCAGCTTCTATAGCGGGGGGGCCGGCAACGAGCAGTACTTC. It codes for CASSFYSGGAGNEQYF.

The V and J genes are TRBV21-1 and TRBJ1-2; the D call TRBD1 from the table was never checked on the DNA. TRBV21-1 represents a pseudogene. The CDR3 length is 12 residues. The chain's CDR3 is CASSPYRQDRFF. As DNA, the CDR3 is TGTGCCAGCAGCCCCTACAGGCAGGATCGGTTCTTC.

CDR3: CARQDRASNTGELFF. The CDR3 nucleotides are TGTGCCCGACAGGACAGGGCCTCGAACACCGGGGAGCTGTTTTTT. This chain links TRBV6-1 with TRBJ2-2, with 8 positions matching TRBD1. The CDR3 covers 15 residues. In germline, CDR1 is MNHNS, CDR2 SASEGT. V dropped 11 bases and J dropped 0; count of bases not matched to a gene: 8.

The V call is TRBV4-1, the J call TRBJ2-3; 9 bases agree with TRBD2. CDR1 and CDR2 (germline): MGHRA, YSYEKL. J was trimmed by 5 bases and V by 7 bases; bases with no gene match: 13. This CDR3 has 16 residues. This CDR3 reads CASTSSGGLRGDTQYF. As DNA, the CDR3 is TGCGCCAGCACAAGCAGCGGGGGGCTCAGGGGAGATACGCAGTATTTT.

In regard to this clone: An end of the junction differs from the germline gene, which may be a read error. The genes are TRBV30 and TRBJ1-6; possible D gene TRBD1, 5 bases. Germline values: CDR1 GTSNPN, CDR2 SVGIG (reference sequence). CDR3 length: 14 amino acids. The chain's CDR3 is CAWSTGGKESPLHF. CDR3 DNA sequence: TGTGCCTGGAGTACGGGGGGAAAGGAATCACCCCTCCATTTT.

As DNA, the CDR3 is TGTGCCAGCAGCTCGGACGCCCGGACAGGCAATAATTCACCCCTCCACTTT. The encoded protein is CASSSDARTGNNSPLHF. The rearrangement links TRBV7-9 to TRBJ1-6; 7 bases fit TRBD1. The J segment lost 5 bases and the V segment lost 4 bases, leaving 11 bases of the junction unmatched. This CDR3 comprises 17 residues. Germline V gene lookup returns CDR1 SEHNR and CDR2 FQNEAQ (reference sequence). Full variable domain (remainder filled in from reference TRBV7-9 and TRBJ1-6): DTGVSQNPRHKITKRGQNVTFRCDPISEHNRLYWYRQTLGQGPEFLTYFQNEAQLEKSRLLSDRFSAERPKGSFSTLEIQRTEQGDSAMYLCASSSDARTGNNSPLHFGNGTRLTVT.

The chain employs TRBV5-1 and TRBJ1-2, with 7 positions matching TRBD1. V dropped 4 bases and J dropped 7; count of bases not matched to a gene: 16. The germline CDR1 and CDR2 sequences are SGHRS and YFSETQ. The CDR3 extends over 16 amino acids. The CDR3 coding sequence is TGCGCCAGCAGCCAATCTCAGAGACAGGGAGTATTTGGCTACACCTTC. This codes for CASSQSQRQGVFGYTF.

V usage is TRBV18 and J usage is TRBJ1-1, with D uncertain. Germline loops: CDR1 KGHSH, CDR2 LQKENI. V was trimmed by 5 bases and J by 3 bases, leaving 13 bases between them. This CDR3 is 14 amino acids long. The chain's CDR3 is CASSSGSAYTEAFF. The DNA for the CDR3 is TGTGCCAGCTCATCTGGCAGTGCCTACACTGAAGCTTTCTTT. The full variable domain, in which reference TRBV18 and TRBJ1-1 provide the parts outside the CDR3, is NAGVMQNPRHLVRRRGQEARLRCSPMKGHSHVYWYRQLPEEGLKFMVYLQKENIIDESGMPKERFSAEFPKEGPSILRIQQVVRGDSAAYFCASSSGSAYTEAFFGQGTRLTVV.

CDR3 DNA sequence: TGTGCCGTAAAGGGGGACAGGCCCTACGAGCAGTACTTC. Protein: CAVKGDRPYEQYF. V usage is TRBV7-9 and J usage is TRBJ2-7; 8 bases align to TRBD1. In germline, CDR1 is SEHNR, CDR2 FQNEAQ (reference sequence). The CDR3 consists of 13 residues. With 11 bases clipped from V and 2 bases from J, the junction kept 8 bases outside the gene matches.